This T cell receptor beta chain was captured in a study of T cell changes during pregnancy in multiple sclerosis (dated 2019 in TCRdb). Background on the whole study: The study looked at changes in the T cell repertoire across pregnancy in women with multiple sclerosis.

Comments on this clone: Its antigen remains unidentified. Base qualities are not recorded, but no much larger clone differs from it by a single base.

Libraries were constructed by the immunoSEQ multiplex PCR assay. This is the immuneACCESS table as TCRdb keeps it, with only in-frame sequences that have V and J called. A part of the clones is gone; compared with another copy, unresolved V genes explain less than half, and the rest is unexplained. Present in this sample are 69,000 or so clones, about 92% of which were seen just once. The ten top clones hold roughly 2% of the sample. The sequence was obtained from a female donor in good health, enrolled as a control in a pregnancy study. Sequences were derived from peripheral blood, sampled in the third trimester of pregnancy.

The CDR3 reads as follows: CASSQAHRGNYGYTF. The DNA is as follows: TGTGCCAGCAGCCAAGCACACAGGGGGAACTATGGCTACACCTTC. The chain couples TRBV4-2 to TRBJ1-2, with 8 middle bases fitting TRBD1. Clipping removes 1 base from V and 2 bases from J, with 3 as the unmatched junction base count. The CDR3 spans 15 residues, from the cysteine through the phenylalanine. Only the CDR3 DNA stays, 45 bases, in frame from base 1. Per the germline V gene, LGHNA is the CDR1 and YNFKEQ is the CDR2.